This paragraph covers one T cell receptor (beta chain) sequence. The sample is drawn from a study of T cell changes during pregnancy in multiple sclerosis. This table comes from immunoSEQ multiplex PCR, and its TCRdb copy is limited to in-frame clones, with some not included. The sample shows about 46,000 clones, 80% to 95% of them seen only once. The CDR3 extends over 15 amino acids. From germline, CDR1 is SGDLS and CDR2 YYNGEE. Trimming shortened V by 4 bases and J by 1 base, and 14 bases separated the two germline ends. The chain combines TRBV9 with TRBJ1-1; maybe TRBD1 (6 bases). The sequencing used CD8+ T cells from peripheral blood mononuclear cells, collected after pregnancy. The receptor was derived from a female donor with multiple sclerosis, enrolled in a pregnancy study. In DNA, the CDR3 is TGTGCCAGCAGCACGGGACAAACGACGAACACTGAAGCTTTCTTT. It encodes CASSTGQTTNTEAFF.